The T cell receptor beta chain described here comes from a study of glioma-infiltrating T cells. The iRepertoire nested amplicon-rescue multiplex PCR amplified TCR alpha and beta CDR3s from RNA. Tissue mRNA or PBMC total RNA, roughly 100-400 ng, went into one-step reverse transcription and amplification. TCRdb used MiXCR to reprocess the multiplex PCR reads, holding one entry per CDR3 protein. The sample yields more than 300,000 distinct CDR3 sequences, approximately 42% seen once. Study findings and constraints: A blood CDR3 motif signature was depleted in highly divergent patients.

With regard to this clonotype: Its antigen is currently unknown.

This CDR3 has 14 residues. The germline V gene encodes CDR1 LNHDA and CDR2 SQIVND (reference sequence). Trimming removed 9 bases at V and 4 bases at J, with 13 bases between. The receptor's source is a human donor with low-grade glioma or glioblastoma, undergoing nonglioma brain surgery, or in good health (not recorded which). Sequencing input: glioma tissue, nonneoplastic brain tissue, or PBMCs (not recorded which). The gene calls are TRBV19 and TRBJ1-6; TRBD1 might be the D (6 bases). In DNA, the CDR3 is TGTGCCAGCCAGCCCGGACAGTATAATTCACCCCTCCACTTT. Protein product: CASQPGQYNSPLHF.